A single sample gave rise to the 29 T cell receptor beta chains below, sequenced in a study of blood T cell repertoires in COVID-19. Produced via immunoSEQ multiplex PCR; TCRdb's table is partial and in-frame only. Among roughly 200,000 clones, approximately 81% were seen once, and the ten largest hold roughly 20%. Specimen: peripheral blood. These receptors were obtained from a person in their 70s with COVID-19, enrolled during active disease.

V and J are TRBV5-1 and TRBJ1-6; the D is unclear. The CDR3 sequence is 15 residues long. V lost 3 bases and J 5 bases, leaving 12 bases between the germline ends. CDR1 and CDR2 (germline): SGHRS, YFSETQ. CDR3 bases: TGCGCCAGCAGCTACGGACTAGGAGATAATTCACCCCTCCACTTT. Protein product: CASSYGLGDNSPLHF.

The chain has TRBV27 and TRBJ1-2; 8 nucleotides align to TRBD1. This CDR3 has 16 amino acids. CDR1 and CDR2 from the germline V gene are MNHEY and SMNVEV (reference sequence). The V segment lost 4 bases and the J segment 8 bases; nucleotides outside the gene matches: 15. The CDR3 DNA sequence: TGTGCCAGCAGTTCCCTAAGACAGGGGACATTTATAGGCTACACCTTC. It translates to CASSSLRQGTFIGYTF.

V is TRBV4-3 and J is TRBJ1-2; 7 bases agree with TRBD1. The CDR3 loop spans 17 amino acids. Germline CDR1 and CDR2: LGHNA and YSLEER. With V trimmed by 0 bases and J by 4 bases, 11 bases remained unmatched. Here the CDR3 reads CASSQDQGGLFSYGYTF. As DNA, the CDR3 is TGCGCCAGCAGCCAAGATCAGGGGGGTTTGTTTAGCTATGGCTACACCTTC.

The rearrangement uses TRBV4-3 and TRBJ1-2; no reliable D call. This CDR3 is 14 amino acids long. Germline values: CDR1 LGHNA, CDR2 YSLEER. Trimming cost V 0 bases and J 5 bases, with 10 bases left between them. The CDR3 spells CASSQEGSQYGYTF. In DNA form, the CDR3 reads TGCGCCAGCAGCCAAGAGGGCAGCCAGTATGGCTACACCTTC.

This clone was found once. The J gene is TRBJ1-2, the V gene TRBV3-1 (or the pseudogene TRBV3-2); D perhaps matches TRBD1 (6 bases). The CDR3 is 15 residues long. In germline, CDR1 is LGHDT, CDR2 YNNKEL (reference sequence). V lost 1 base and J lost 5, with 14 bases in between. The CDR3 spells CASSQAITGTYGYTF. The CDR3, as DNA: TGTGCCAGCAGCCAAGCGATAACAGGGACGTATGGCTACACCTTC.

The rearrangement links TRBV7-2 to TRBJ1-2, with TRBD1 identical over 7 bases. Germline-derived CDR1 and CDR2 are SGHTA and FQGNSA. The CDR3 covers 13 residues. Unmatched junction bases numbered 6, after V lost 5 bases and J lost 6 bases. CDR3 protein: CASSTRGQDGYTF. In nucleotides, the CDR3 is TGTGCCAGCAGCACGCGAGGACAGGATGGCTACACCTTC.

Note on this clone: At one end, the junction sequence differs from germline, possibly due to a read error. V is TRBV7-2 and J is TRBJ1-3, with D possibly being TRBD1 (6 bases). Germline CDR1 reads SGHTA; CDR2 reads FQGNSA. The CDR3 has 14 residues. The CDR3 nucleotides read TGTGCCAGCAGCCAAAGTCCCGGGACAAGCCTCCCGAATTTT. It translates to CASSQSPGTSLPNF.

The CDR3 spells CASARALSGGPSGGELFF. CDR3 DNA: TGTGCCAGCGCCCGTGCTTTATCGGGAGGGCCCTCGGGCGGGGAGCTGTTTTTT. V usage is TRBV14 and J usage is TRBJ2-2; 8 bases line up with TRBD2. Germline V CDR1 and CDR2: SGHDN, FVKESK. The CDR3 extends over 18 amino acids. V gave up 8 bases and J gave up 7 bases; unmatched junction bases: 21. Based on the CDR3 plus reference TRBV14 and TRBJ2-2, the full variable domain is EAGVTQFPSHSVIEKGQTVTLRCDPISGHDNLYWYRRVMGKEIKFLLHFVKESKQDESGMPNNRFLAERTGGTYSTLKVQPAELEDSGVYFCASARALSGGPSGGELFFGEGSRLTVL.

The CDR3 DNA reads TGTGCCAGCAGCCCCCAAAAGGCCGGGTACTCCTACAATGAGCAGTTCTTC. Its protein product is CASSPQKAGYSYNEQFF. The chain employs TRBV5-4 and TRBJ2-1; D call uncertain. The CDR3 sequence is 17 residues long. Germline CDR1 reads SGHNT; CDR2 reads YYREEE (reference sequence). The V and J ends lost 4 bases and 0 bases respectively, with 17 bases between them.

The chain joins TRBV7-3 to TRBJ1-2; 11 bases align to TRBD1. Germline CDR1 SGHTA, CDR2 FQGTGA. The CDR3 covers 14 residues. The J segment lost 10 bases and the V segment lost 4 bases, leaving 8 bases of the junction unmatched. Written as DNA, the CDR3 is TGTGCCAGCAGCTCGACCAGGGACAGGGGGTCCTACACCTTC. This translates into CASSSTRDRGSYTF.

This chain uses TRBV19 with TRBJ1-2; 7 bases align to TRBD1. The CDR3 length is 15 residues. Germline V lookup: CDR1 LNHDA, CDR2 SQIVND (reference sequence). V gave up 6 bases and J gave up 0 bases; unmatched junction bases: 7. The CDR3 region is CASSGRDSANYGYTF. The CDR3 DNA reads TGTGCCAGTAGCGGGCGGGACAGCGCTAACTATGGCTACACCTTC.

In this sample, this clone turned up a few times. The chain links TRBV2 to TRBJ2-5; 11 nucleotides line up with TRBD2. Trimming at V came to 4 bases and at J to 0 bases, leaving 4 bases not matched to a gene. This CDR3 has 16 residues. Germline loops: CDR1 SNHLY, CDR2 FYNNEI. CDR3 sequence: CASSVPSGGYQETQYF. Here the CDR3 DNA reads TGTGCCAGCAGTGTACCTAGCGGGGGGTACCAAGAGACCCAGTACTTC.

V gene TRBV7-2 combines with J gene TRBJ1-2; 8 bases line up with TRBD1. Germline CDR1 reads SGHTA; CDR2 reads FQGNSA. The junction had 7 bases not matched to a gene; V was cut back by 1 base and J by 6 bases. CDR3 length: 15 amino acids. CDR3 loop: CASSLENGQGHGYTF. For the CDR3, the DNA is TGTGCCAGCAGCTTAGAGAACGGACAGGGCCATGGCTACACCTTC.

This chain joins TRBV5-4 and TRBJ2-7; 14 nucleotides match TRBD2. The length of the CDR3 is 15 residues. Germline loops: CDR1 SGHNT, CDR2 YYREEE (reference sequence). The J segment lost 7 bases and the V segment lost 4 bases, leaving 7 bases of the junction unmatched. CDR3: CASSPGLAGVVEQYF. CDR3 nucleotides: TGTGCCAGCAGCCCGGGACTAGCGGGAGTGGTTGAGCAGTACTTC.

This clone was recorded only once. V gene TRBV9 combines with J gene TRBJ2-7; no reliable D call. Trimming left V 0 bases short and J 3 bases short, with 10 bases between. Germline values: CDR1 SGDLS, CDR2 YYNGEE. This CDR3 contains 14 residues. This chain's CDR3 is CASSVDAIFYEQYF. The CDR3 region has the DNA TGTGCCAGCAGCGTAGATGCGATATTCTACGAGCAGTACTTC. Full variable domain (outside the CDR3, taken from reference TRBV9 and TRBJ2-7): DSGVTQTPKHLITATGQRVTLRCSPRSGDLSVYWYQQSLDQGLQFLIQYYNGEERAKGNILERFSAQQFPDLHSELNLSSLELGDSALYFCASSVDAIFYEQYFGPGTRLTVT.

This CDR3 reads CSVLKNIQYF. CDR3 coding DNA: TGCAGCGTCCTCAAAAACATTCAGTACTTC. The chain carries TRBV29-1 and TRBJ2-4; no clear D gene. The CDR3 length is 10 residues. Trimming left V 6 bases short and J 3 bases short, with 3 bases between. Germline CDR1 SQVTM, CDR2 ANQGSEA.

The V call is TRBV28, the J call TRBJ1-5, with TRBD1 as a possible D gene (6 bases). V shed 4 bases and J shed 3 bases, with 10 bases lying between them. CDR1 and CDR2 (germline): MDHEN, SYDVKM. This CDR3 has 14 amino acids. Here the CDR3 reads CASSSGGLNQPQHF. The CDR3 coding sequence is TGTGCCAGCAGTTCGGGGGGCCTCAATCAGCCCCAGCATTTT.

The chain employs TRBV6-4 and TRBJ2-1, with 7 positions matching TRBD1. V shed 0 bases and J 6 bases; nucleotides not matched to a gene: 11. The CDR3 is 17 amino acids. Germline CDR1 reads MRHNA; CDR2 reads SNTAGT. The CDR3 DNA reads as TGTGCCAGCAGTGACTCGCTTAGGGGGCAAAATCTCAATGAGCAGTTCTTC. This encodes CASSDSLRGQNLNEQFF.

In this sample, this clone turned up once. The genes are TRBV7-7 and TRBJ2-2, with 8 bases aligning to TRBD2. CDR1 is SSHAT, CDR2 FNYEAQ, per germline (reference sequence). Trimming removed 5 bases from V and 2 bases from J; junction bases left unmatched: 7. The CDR3 is made up of 16 amino acids. The CDR3 nucleotides are TGTGCCAGCAGCCCCAACGGGGGGGAAAACACCGGGGAGCTGTTTTTT. Its translation: CASSPNGGENTGELFF.

This clone was counted once. The chain uses TRBV28 and TRBJ1-2, with 8 nucleotides matching TRBD1. V lost 6 bases and J lost 4; bases outside the gene matches: 13. Germline V gives CDR1 MDHEN, CDR2 SYDVKM. The CDR3 length is 16 residues. The DNA of the CDR3 is TGTGCCAGCAGGCGATCAGGGGGCGTTGGTCGCTATGGCTACACCTTC. The encoded protein is CASRRSGGVGRYGYTF.

The chain has TRBV4-3 and TRBJ1-2; TRBD1 aligns across 7 bases. Germline CDR1 LGHNA, CDR2 YSLEER. J gave up 6 bases and V 4 bases, and 11 bases lay outside the gene matches. This CDR3 has 15 residues. CDR3 coding DNA: TGCGCCAGCAGCCCACGACAGGGAAGGAATGATGGCTACACCTTC. Encoded protein: CASSPRQGRNDGYTF.

This clone was seen once. The chain joins TRBV29-1 to TRBJ2-2; D uncertain. Germline V gene sequence: CDR1 SQVTM, CDR2 ANQGSEA. Trimming took off 6 bases at V and 4 bases at J, with 15 bases between the two ends. The CDR3 extends over 14 amino acids. The CDR3 bases are TGCAGCGTCGGTCTGGCCTGGAGCACCGGGGAGCTGTTTTTT. Its protein is CSVGLAWSTGELFF.

The gene calls are TRBV5-1 and TRBJ1-4; weak D call: TRBD1 (5 bases). Per the germline V gene, CDR1 is SGHRS and CDR2 is YFSETQ. V was trimmed by 2 bases and J by 8 bases, leaving 13 bases between them. CDR3 length equals 14 residues. The CDR3 reads CASSFGQGGEKLFF. The CDR3 DNA reads as TGCGCCAGCAGCTTCGGGCAGGGCGGCGAAAAACTGTTTTTT.

The rearrangement links TRBV6-5 to TRBJ1-1; D gene uncertain. Germline lookup yields CDR1 MNHEY and CDR2 SVGAGI. The CDR3 extends over 13 amino acids. Trimming pared 6 bases from V and 5 bases from J, leaving 13 bases between. This chain's CDR3 is CASSLRGRTEAFF. In DNA form, the CDR3 reads TGTGCCAGCAGCCTCCGTGGTCGGACTGAAGCTTTCTTT.

This chain links TRBV5-1 with TRBJ1-4, with TRBD1 as a possible D gene (6 bases). Trimming removed 4 bases at V and 3 bases at J, with 10 bases between. The CDR3 length is 14 residues. Germline V gene data show CDR1 as SGHRS and CDR2 as YFSETQ. CDR3 nucleotide sequence: TGCGCCAGCAGCCAGGGGCTGGCTAATGAAAAACTGTTTTTT. It codes for CASSQGLANEKLFF.

This clone appeared a single time. V is TRBV7-2 and J is TRBJ1-2, with TRBD1 identical over 7 bases. CDR3 length equals 15 residues. V lost 5 bases, J lost 6 bases, and 12 bases stayed unmatched. Looked up from germline, CDR1 is SGHTA and CDR2 is FQGNSA. The CDR3 region is CASSPTDRVRHGYTF. The CDR3 DNA reads as TGTGCCAGCAGCCCCACCGACAGGGTTCGCCATGGCTACACCTTC.

V usage is TRBV5-6 and J usage is TRBJ1-2, with 7 positions matching TRBD1. The CDR3 spans 16 residues. V dropped 2 bases and J dropped 2; count of bases not matched to a gene: 9. The V gene's germline CDR1 is SGHDT and CDR2 YYEEEE. CDR3 coding DNA: TGTGCCAGCAGCTTCCCCGGACAGGCATCAAACTATGGCTACACCTTC. Its translation is CASSFPGQASNYGYTF.

The V and J genes are TRBV7-9 and TRBJ1-2, with 9 nucleotides matching TRBD1. There are 16 residues in the CDR3. Germline-derived CDR1 and CDR2 are SEHNR and FQNEAQ (reference sequence). Trimming took 1 base from V and 6 from J; bases not matched to a gene: 9. The CDR3 loop reads CASSLDLGQGINGYTF. As DNA, the CDR3 is TGTGCCAGCAGCTTAGACCTGGGACAGGGAATTAATGGCTACACCTTC.

The chain uses TRBV7-8 and TRBJ1-5; D unresolved. Germline V lookup: CDR1 SGHVS, CDR2 FQNEAQ. CDR3 length equals 17 residues. The germline V and J ends were trimmed by 0 bases and 1 base, with 13 bases remaining between them. The CDR3 DNA sequence: TGTGCCAGCAGCTTAGCGGAGGTAAGGGCCAGCAATCAGCCCCAGCATTTT. It specifies CASSLAEVRASNQPQHF.